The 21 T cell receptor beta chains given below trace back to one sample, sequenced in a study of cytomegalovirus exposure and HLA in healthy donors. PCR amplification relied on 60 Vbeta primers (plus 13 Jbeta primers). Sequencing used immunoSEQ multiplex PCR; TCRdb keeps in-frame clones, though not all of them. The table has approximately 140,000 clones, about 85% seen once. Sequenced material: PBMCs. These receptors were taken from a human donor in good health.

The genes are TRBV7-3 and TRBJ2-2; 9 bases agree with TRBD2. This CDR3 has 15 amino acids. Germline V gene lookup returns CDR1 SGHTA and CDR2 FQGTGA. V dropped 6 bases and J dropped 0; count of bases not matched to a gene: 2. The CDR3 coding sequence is TGTGCCAGCAGTCCTAGCGGGGCGAACACCGGGGAGCTGTTTTTT. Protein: CASSPSGANTGELFF.

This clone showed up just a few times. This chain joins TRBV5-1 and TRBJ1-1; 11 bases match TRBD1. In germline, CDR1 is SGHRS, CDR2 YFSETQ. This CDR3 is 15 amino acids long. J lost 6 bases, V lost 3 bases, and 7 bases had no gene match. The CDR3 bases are TGCGCCAGCAGCTCCGGACAGGGGGCGTATCCTGAAGCTTTCTTT. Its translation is CASSSGQGAYPEAFF.

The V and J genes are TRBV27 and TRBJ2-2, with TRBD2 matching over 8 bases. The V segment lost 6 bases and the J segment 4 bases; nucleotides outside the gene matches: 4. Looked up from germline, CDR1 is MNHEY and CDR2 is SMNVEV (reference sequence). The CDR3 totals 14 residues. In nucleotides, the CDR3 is TGTGCCAGCAGCTCTGCGGGGGGCACCGGGGAGCTGTTTTTT. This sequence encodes CASSSAGGTGELFF.

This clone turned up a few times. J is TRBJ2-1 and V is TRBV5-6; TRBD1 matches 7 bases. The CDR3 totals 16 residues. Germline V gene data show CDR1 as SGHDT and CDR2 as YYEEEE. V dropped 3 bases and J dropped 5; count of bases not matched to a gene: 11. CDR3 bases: TGTGCCAGCAGCTCTTTTTCCGGGACAGCGGACAATGAGCAGTTCTTC. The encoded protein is CASSSFSGTADNEQFF.

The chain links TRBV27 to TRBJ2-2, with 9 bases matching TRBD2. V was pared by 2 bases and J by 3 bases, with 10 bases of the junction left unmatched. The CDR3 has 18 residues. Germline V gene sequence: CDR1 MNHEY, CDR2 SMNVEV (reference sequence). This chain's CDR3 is CASSLNLAGHWDTGELFF. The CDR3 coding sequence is TGTGCCAGCAGTTTAAACCTAGCGGGGCATTGGGACACCGGGGAGCTGTTTTTT.

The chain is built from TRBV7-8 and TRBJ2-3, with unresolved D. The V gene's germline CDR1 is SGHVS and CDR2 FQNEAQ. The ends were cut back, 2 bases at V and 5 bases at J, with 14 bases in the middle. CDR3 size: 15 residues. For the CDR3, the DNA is TGTGCCAGCAGCTTAATAAGGCTAGAGGTAGATACGCAGTATTTT. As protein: CASSLIRLEVDTQYF.

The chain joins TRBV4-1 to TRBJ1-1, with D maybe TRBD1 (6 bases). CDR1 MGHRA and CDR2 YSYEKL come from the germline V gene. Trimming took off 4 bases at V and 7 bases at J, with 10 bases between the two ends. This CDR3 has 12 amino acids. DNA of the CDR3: TGCGCCAGCAGCCTACAGGGTTGTGAAGCTTTCTTT. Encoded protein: CASSLQGCEAFF.

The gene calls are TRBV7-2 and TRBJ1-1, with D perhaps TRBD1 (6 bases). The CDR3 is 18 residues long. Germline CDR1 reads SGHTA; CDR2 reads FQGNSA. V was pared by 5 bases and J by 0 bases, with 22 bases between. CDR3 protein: CASSPRQGPPQMNTEAFF. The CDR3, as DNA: TGTGCCAGCAGCCCCCGGCAGGGGCCCCCACAAATGAACACTGAAGCTTTCTTT.

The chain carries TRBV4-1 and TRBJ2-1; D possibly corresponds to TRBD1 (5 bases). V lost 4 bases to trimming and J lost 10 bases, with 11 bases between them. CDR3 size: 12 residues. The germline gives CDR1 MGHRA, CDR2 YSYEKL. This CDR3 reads CASSPDGAEQFF. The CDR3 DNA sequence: TGCGCCAGCAGCCCAGATGGGGCAGAGCAGTTCTTC.

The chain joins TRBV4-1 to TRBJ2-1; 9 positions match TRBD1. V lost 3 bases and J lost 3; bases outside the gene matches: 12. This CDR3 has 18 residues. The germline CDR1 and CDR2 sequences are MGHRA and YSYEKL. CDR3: CASSQVGTGKLNYNEQFF. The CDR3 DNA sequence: TGCGCCAGCAGCCAGGTGGGGACAGGGAAACTAAACTACAATGAGCAGTTCTTC.

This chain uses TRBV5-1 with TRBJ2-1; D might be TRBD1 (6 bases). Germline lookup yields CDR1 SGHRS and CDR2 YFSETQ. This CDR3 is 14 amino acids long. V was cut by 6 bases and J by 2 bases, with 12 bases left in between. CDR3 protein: CASNHRAPYNEQFF. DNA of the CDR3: TGCGCCAGCAACCACAGGGCCCCCTACAATGAGCAGTTCTTC.

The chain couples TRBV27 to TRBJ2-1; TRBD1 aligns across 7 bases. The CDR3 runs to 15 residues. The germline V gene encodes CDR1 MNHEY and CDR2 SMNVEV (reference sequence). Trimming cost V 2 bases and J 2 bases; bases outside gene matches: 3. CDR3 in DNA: TGTGCCAGCAGTTTAGGTGGGACAGCCTACAATGAGCAGTTCTTC. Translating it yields CASSLGGTAYNEQFF.

The CDR3 here is CAWNLGSTLIVNTEAFF. The CDR3 DNA follows: TGTGCCTGGAATTTAGGGAGCACCCTTATAGTTAACACTGAAGCTTTCTTT. V gene TRBV30 combines with J gene TRBJ1-1; no definite D call. This CDR3 contains 17 residues. Trimming left V 4 bases short and J 2 bases short, with 23 bases between. Germline CDR1 and CDR2: GTSNPN and SVGIG (reference sequence).

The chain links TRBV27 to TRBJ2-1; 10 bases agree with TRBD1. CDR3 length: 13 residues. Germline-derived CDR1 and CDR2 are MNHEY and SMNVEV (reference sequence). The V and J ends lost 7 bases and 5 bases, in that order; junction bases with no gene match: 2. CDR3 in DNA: TGTGCCAGCACAGGGACAGGGGACAATGAGCAGTTCTTC. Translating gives CASTGTGDNEQFF.

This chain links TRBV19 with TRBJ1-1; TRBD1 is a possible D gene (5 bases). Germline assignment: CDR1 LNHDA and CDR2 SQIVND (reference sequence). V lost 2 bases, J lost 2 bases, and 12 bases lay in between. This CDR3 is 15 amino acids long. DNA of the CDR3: TGTGCCAGTAGTATATCGTCCCAGGGCAACACTGAAGCTTTCTTT. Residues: CASSISSQGNTEAFF.

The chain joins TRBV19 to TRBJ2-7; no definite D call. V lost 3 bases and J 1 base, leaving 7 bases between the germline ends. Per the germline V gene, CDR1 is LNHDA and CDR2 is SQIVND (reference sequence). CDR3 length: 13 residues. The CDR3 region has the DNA TGTGCCAGTAGTATGCTGGCTTCCTACGAGCAGTACTTC. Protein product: CASSMLASYEQYF.

The CDR3 loop is CASSLGLRETQYF. The CDR3 DNA sequence: TGTGCCAGCAGCTTAGGGCTTCGGGAAACCCAGTACTTC. This chain links TRBV7-2 with TRBJ2-5; D may be TRBD2 (5 bases). Germline values: CDR1 SGHTA, CDR2 FQGNSA. The CDR3 runs to 13 residues. The V end was cut by 1 base, the J end by 8 bases, with 11 bases between.

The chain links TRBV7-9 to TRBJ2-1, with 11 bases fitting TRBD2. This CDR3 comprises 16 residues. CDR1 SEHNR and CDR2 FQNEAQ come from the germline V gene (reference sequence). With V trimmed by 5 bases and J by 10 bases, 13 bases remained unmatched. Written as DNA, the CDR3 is TGTGCCAGCAGCCAAACCCTTAGCGGGAGGGCCGGGGAGCAGTTCTTC. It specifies CASSQTLSGRAGEQFF.

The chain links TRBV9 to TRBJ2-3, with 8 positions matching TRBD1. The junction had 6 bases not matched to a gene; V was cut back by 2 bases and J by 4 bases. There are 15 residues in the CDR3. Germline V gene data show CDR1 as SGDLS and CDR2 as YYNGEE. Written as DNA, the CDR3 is TGTGCCAGCAGCGTGGGACAGGATTTTCCAGATACGCAGTATTTT. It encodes CASSVGQDFPDTQYF.

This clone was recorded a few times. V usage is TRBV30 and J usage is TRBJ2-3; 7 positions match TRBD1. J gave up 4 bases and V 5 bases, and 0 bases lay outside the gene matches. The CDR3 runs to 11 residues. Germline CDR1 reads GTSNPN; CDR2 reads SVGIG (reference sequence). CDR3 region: CAWQGADTQYF. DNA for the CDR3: TGTGCCTGGCAGGGGGCAGATACGCAGTATTTT.

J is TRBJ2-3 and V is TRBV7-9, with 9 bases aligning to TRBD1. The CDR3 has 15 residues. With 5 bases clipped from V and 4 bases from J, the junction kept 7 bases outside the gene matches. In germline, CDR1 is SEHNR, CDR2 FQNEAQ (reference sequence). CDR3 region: CASSPLGQGADTQYF. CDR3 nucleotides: TGTGCCAGCAGCCCTCTGGGACAGGGAGCAGATACGCAGTATTTT.